The 10 T cell receptor beta chains below come from one sample, sequenced in a study of cytomegalovirus exposure and HLA in healthy donors. Researchers ran the PCR with 60 Vbeta and 13 Jbeta primers. TCRdb's table, derived via immunoSEQ multiplex PCR, lists solely in-frame clones and lacks some. The sample includes about 79,000 clones, around 70% of them seen just once. Sequences were obtained from PBMCs. The origin of the receptors is a man aged 40-49 years in good health and CMV-seropositive.

This sequence joins TRBV7-9 and TRBJ2-2; D is perhaps TRBD1 (5 bases). Germline V gene data show CDR1 as SEHNR and CDR2 as FQNEAQ (reference sequence). V was cut by 10 bases and J by 5 bases, with 14 bases left in between. The CDR3 covers 13 residues. The CDR3 sequence is CATAETATGELFF. The CDR3, as DNA: TGTGCCACGGCGGAGACAGCAACCGGGGAGCTGTTTTTT.

To note about this clone: Other DNA sequences in the sample encode the same CDR3. V gene TRBV2 combines with J gene TRBJ2-1; 7 nucleotides match TRBD2. This CDR3 region has 13 residues. J was trimmed by 13 bases and V by 3 bases; bases with no gene match: 9. From germline, CDR1 is SNHLY and CDR2 FYNNEI. This CDR3 reads CASSEALGREQFF. The CDR3 coding sequence is TGTGCCAGCAGTGAGGCGCTGGGGAGGGAACAGTTCTTC. Looking up the rest from reference TRBV2 and TRBJ2-1 gives the full variable domain: EPEVTQTPSHQVTQMGQEVILRCVPISNHLYFYWYRQILGQKVEFLVSFYNNEISEKSEIFDDQFSVERPDGSNFTLKIRSTKLEDSAMYFCASSEALGREQFFGPGTRLTVL.

The chain recombines TRBV5-1 with TRBJ2-5, with D unresolved. The CDR3 extends over 17 amino acids. In germline, CDR1 is SGHRS, CDR2 YFSETQ. V was pared by 4 bases and J by 5 bases, with 24 bases between. CDR3 sequence reads: CASSRLASRNNMETQYF. The CDR3 nucleotides read TGCGCCAGCAGCCGTTTAGCCTCGAGGAATAATATGGAGACCCAGTACTTC.

This chain connects TRBV2 to TRBJ2-7; no firm D call. Germline values: CDR1 SNHLY, CDR2 FYNNEI. The length of the CDR3 is 12 residues. V was trimmed by 4 bases and J by 4 bases, leaving 8 bases between them. The CDR3, as DNA: TGTGCCAGCAGTGGGCCCCGATACGAGCAGTACTTC. Residues: CASSGPRYEQYF.

The chain carries TRBV5-1 and TRBJ1-2, with 7 bases identical to TRBD1. The junction had 12 bases not matched to a gene; V was cut back by 2 bases and J by 8 bases. The CDR3 loop spans 15 amino acids. Per germline, CDR1 SGHRS and CDR2 YFSETQ. DNA of the CDR3: TGCGCCAGCAGCTTCTCTGGACAGGACCTTGAGGGCTACACCTTC. This sequence encodes CASSFSGQDLEGYTF. The full variable domain, rest sourced from reference TRBV5-1 and TRBJ1-2, is KAGVTQTPRYLIKTRGQQVTLSCSPISGHRSVSWYQQTPGQGLQFLFEYFSETQRNKGNFPGRFSGRQFSNSRSEMNVSTLELGDSALYLCASSFSGQDLEGYTFGSGTRLTVV.

V usage is TRBV5-1 and J usage is TRBJ2-1, with TRBD2 identical over 13 bases. The junction had 2 bases not matched to a gene; V was cut back by 2 bases and J by 3 bases. This CDR3 contains 16 residues. Per germline, CDR1 SGHRS and CDR2 YFSETQ. The CDR3 sequence is CASSFWTSGGYNEQFF. The CDR3 coding sequence is TGCGCCAGCAGCTTCTGGACTAGCGGGGGCTACAATGAGCAGTTCTTC.

The rearrangement joins TRBV5-6 to TRBJ2-3; 10 bases are a match to TRBD1. There are 15 residues in the CDR3. Trimming cost V 3 bases and J 7 bases; bases outside gene matches: 8. Germline V gives CDR1 SGHDT, CDR2 YYEEEE. This CDR3 reads CASSSGTGAGYTQYF. As DNA, the CDR3 is TGTGCCAGCAGCTCCGGGACAGGGGCAGGCTATACGCAGTATTTT.

V is TRBV4-2 and J is TRBJ1-1; D perhaps matches TRBD1 (6 bases). The CDR3 contains 12 residues. In germline, CDR1 is LGHNA, CDR2 YNFKEQ. The V end lost 3 bases, the J end lost 10 bases, and 12 bases lay between the germline ends. CDR3 loop: CASSQGVRGAFF. The DNA for the CDR3 is TGTGCCAGCAGCCAGGGAGTCAGGGGAGCTTTCTTT.

This clone showed up just a few times. The V and J genes are TRBV6-1 and TRBJ1-1; no clear D. CDR1 is MNHNS and CDR2 is SASEGT in the germline V gene. The germline V and J ends were trimmed by 7 bases and 3 bases, with 6 bases remaining between them. This CDR3 region has 11 residues. CDR3 residues: CASIVYTEAFF. DNA for the CDR3: TGTGCCAGCATAGTATACACTGAAGCTTTCTTT.

A note on this clone: The same CDR3 is also encoded by other DNA sequences in this sample. The chain has TRBV2 and TRBJ1-5; D might be TRBD1 (5 bases). Looked up from germline, CDR1 is SNHLY and CDR2 is FYNNEI. This CDR3 contains 14 residues. The V and J ends lost 3 bases and 2 bases respectively, with 8 bases between them. This CDR3 reads CASSDRAGNQPQHF. In DNA form, the CDR3 reads TGTGCCAGCAGTGACAGGGCGGGCAATCAGCCCCAGCATTTT. The full variable domain, completed using reference TRBV2 and TRBJ1-5, is EPEVTQTPSHQVTQMGQEVILRCVPISNHLYFYWYRQILGQKVEFLVSFYNNEISEKSEIFDDQFSVERPDGSNFTLKIRSTKLEDSAMYFCASSDRAGNQPQHFGDGTRLSIL.